This TCR beta chain was recovered during a study of cytomegalovirus exposure and HLA in healthy donors. Study results and caveats: The study reported that TCR beta sequences accurately predicted HLA-A and HLA-B alleles in most subjects. In a later analysis, TCR beta V- and J-gene trimming was associated with a missense DCLRE1C variant. In a later analysis, DRB1 alleles had the most associated TCRs; HLA-C alleles the fewest.

PCR amplification relied on 60 Vbeta primers (plus 13 Jbeta primers). Profiling relied on immunoSEQ multiplex PCR, and the TCRdb table lists in-frame clones only, not all of them. Its table records about 40,000 clones. A note on this clone: Its antigen is not identified.

V dropped 8 bases and J dropped 1; count of bases not matched to a gene: 7. CDR1 and CDR2 from the germline V gene are WNHNN and SYGVQD (reference sequence). The CDR3 loop spans 14 amino acids. Sequenced input: PBMCs. The source of this sequence is a woman aged 25 to 45 in good health and CMV-seronegative. The chain carries TRBV10-1 and TRBJ1-1, with TRBD1 matching 7 bases. The CDR3, as DNA: TGCGCCAGCTCCAGACAGGGACAGAACACTGAAGCTTTCTTT. The encoded protein is CASSRQGQNTEAFF.